This T cell receptor beta chain emerged from a study of Ad26.COV2.S vaccination and SARS-CoV-2 variants. Assay used: immunoSEQ multiplex PCR; TCRdb lists only in-frame clones, some missing. This sample has 250,000 or so clones, with approximately 90% found just once. Trimming cost V 2 bases and J 3 bases, with 14 bases left between them. The CDR3 extends over 15 amino acids. The germline CDR1 and CDR2 sequences are SGHRS and YFSETQ. As to treatment: 15 to 20 received Ad26.COV2.S at low or high dose, single or two shots; about 5 received placebo; per-sample allocation not given. Repertoires come from day 63 after the first vaccine or placebo injection.

The chain is built from TRBV5-1 and TRBJ1-2; D is perhaps TRBD1 (6 bases). The clonotype comes from a person aged 18-65 years who received the Ad26.COV2.S COVID-19 vaccine or a placebo. Sequenced material: peripheral blood, taken in a trial of Ad26.COV2.S vaccine versus placebo. CDR3 sequence (DNA): TGCGCCAGCAGCTTTTCACAGGGTAACGACTATGGCTACACCTTC. Translating it yields CASSFSQGNDYGYTF.